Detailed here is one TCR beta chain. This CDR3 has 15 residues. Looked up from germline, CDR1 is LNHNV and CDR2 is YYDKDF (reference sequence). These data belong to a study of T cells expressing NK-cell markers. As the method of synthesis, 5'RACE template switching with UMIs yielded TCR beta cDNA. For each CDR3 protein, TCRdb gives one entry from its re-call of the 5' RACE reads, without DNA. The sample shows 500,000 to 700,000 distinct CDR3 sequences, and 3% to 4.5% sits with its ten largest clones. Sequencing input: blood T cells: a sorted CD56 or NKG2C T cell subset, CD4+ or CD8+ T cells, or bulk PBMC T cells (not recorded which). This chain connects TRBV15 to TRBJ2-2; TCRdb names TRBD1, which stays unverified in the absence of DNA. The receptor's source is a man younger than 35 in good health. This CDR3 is CATSQTGGEGGELFF.